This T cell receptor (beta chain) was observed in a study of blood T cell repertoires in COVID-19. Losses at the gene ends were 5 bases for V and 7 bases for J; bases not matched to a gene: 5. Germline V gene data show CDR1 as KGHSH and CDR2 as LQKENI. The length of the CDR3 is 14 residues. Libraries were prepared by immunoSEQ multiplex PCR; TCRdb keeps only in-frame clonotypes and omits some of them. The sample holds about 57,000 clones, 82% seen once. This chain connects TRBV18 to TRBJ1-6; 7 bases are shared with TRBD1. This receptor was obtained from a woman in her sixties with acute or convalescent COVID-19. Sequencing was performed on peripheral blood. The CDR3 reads CASSETGSNSPLHF. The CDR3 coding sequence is TGTGCCAGCTCAGAGACAGGGTCCAATTCACCCCTCCACTTT.